This T cell receptor (beta chain) derives from a study of T-cell reconstitution after alpha-beta-depleted transplantation in children. Study outcomes and limitations: Surviving recipient T cells and intrathymic progenitors accounted for some patients' high TCRbeta diversity at day 60. T-cell numbers and diversity, one year after transplant, stemmed largely from T cells that were newly produced. Reportedly, roughly two months post-transplant, alpha-beta T cells arose from several hundred expanded graft clones.

The CDR3 contains 18 residues. Germline CDR1 is GTSNPN and CDR2 is SVGIG (reference sequence). V dropped 1 base and J dropped 7 bases, with 25 bases sitting between them. As to this clonotype: What it recognizes is unknown.

Unique molecular identifiers were used to barcode this TCRbeta library. In TCRdb, the PCR reads were re-called with MiXCR into one record per CDR3 protein. This table holds roughly 670,000 distinct CDR3 sequences, 10% to 15% found once. The rearrangement joins TRBV30 to TRBJ1-4; D may be TRBD1 (6 bases). The TCR sequence derives from a girl aged 2 to 9 with congenital amegakaryocytic thrombocytopenia, due to receive a stem cell transplant. The material was PBMCs, obtained before TCRalphabeta/CD19-depleted stem cell transplant. The CDR3 DNA reads as TGTGCCTGGAGTGGGGCGACAGGACAGTGGGCCGAGGTTGAAAAACTGTTTTTT. Translating gives CAWSGATGQWAEVEKLFF. Filled out from reference TRBV30 and TRBJ1-4, the complete variable domain reads SQTIHQWPATLVQPVGSPLSLECTVEGTSNPNLYWYRQAAGRGLQLLFYSVGIGQISSEVPQNLSASRPQDRQFILSSKKLLLSDSGFYLCAWSGATGQWAEVEKLFFGSGTQLSVL.